These 5 T cell receptor beta chains were all obtained from the same sample, sequenced in a study of identical twins. TCRdb processed the 5' RACE reads anew with MiXCR; each CDR3 protein has one entry. The table shows under 800,000 distinct CDR3 sequences, with over 20% occurring only once. The same sample was also studied in work on T cells expressing NK-cell markers.

The material sequenced was PBMCs. The origin of the receptors is a woman aged 18 to 35 in good health.

This sequence joins TRBV12-3 or TRBV12-4 and TRBJ2-2; D is uncertain. V was cut by 8 bases and J by 7 bases, with 11 bases left in between. The length of the CDR3 is 12 residues. CDR3 nucleotide sequence: TGTGCCAGCCGCCAGGATTACGGGGAGCTGTTTTTT. Encoded protein: CASRQDYGELFF.

The chain carries TRBV5-1 and TRBJ2-5; 8 nucleotides line up with TRBD1. There are 14 residues in the CDR3. The V gene's germline CDR1 is SGHRS and CDR2 YFSETQ. V was pared by 7 bases and J by 3 bases, with 8 bases of the junction left unmatched. The CDR3 loop is CASHRGQGEETQYF. The CDR3 nucleotides are TGCGCCAGCCATCGAGGACAGGGAGAAGAGACCCAGTACTTC.

This clonotype was recorded a few times. The J gene is TRBJ2-7, the V gene TRBV27; either TRBD1 or TRBD2 may supply D (6 bases each). CDR1 is MNHEY and CDR2 is SMNVEV in the germline V gene (reference sequence). This CDR3 has 16 residues. The V gene lost 3 bases and the J gene lost 11 bases, with 26 bases spanning the gap. Written as DNA, the CDR3 is TGTGCCAGCAGTTTTCGGGGGCTAGAGACAGGCACTCAAAAGTACTTC. Its protein is CASSFRGLETGTQKYF.

With regard to this clonotype: This may arise from a read error, as a much more abundant clone is one base away. The V and J genes are TRBV7-2 and TRBJ2-3; D is ambiguous. Germline loops: CDR1 SGHTA, CDR2 FQGNSA. The length of the CDR3 is 14 residues. In nucleotides, the CDR3 is TGTGCCAGCAGCTTACTCGGGCCCACAGATACGCCGTATTTT. As protein: CASSLLGPTDTPYF. Drawing the rest from reference TRBV7-2 and TRBJ2-3, the complete variable domain is GAGVSQSPSNKVTEKGKDVELRCDPISGHTALYWYRQSLGQGLEFLIYFQGNSAPDKSGLPSDRFSAERTGGSVSTLTIQRTQQEDSAVYLCASSLLGPTDTPYFGPGTRLTVL.

The genes are TRBV20-1 and TRBJ2-1, with D perhaps matching TRBD1 (5 bases). CDR3 length: 13 residues. The V gene's germline CDR1 is DFQATT and CDR2 SNEGSKA (reference sequence). V gave up 4 bases and J gave up 8 bases, with 15 bases separating them. CDR3 nucleotide sequence: TGCAGTGCTATCAGGGCTGCCTCCGATGAGCAGTTCTTC. Encoded protein: CSAIRAASDEQFF.